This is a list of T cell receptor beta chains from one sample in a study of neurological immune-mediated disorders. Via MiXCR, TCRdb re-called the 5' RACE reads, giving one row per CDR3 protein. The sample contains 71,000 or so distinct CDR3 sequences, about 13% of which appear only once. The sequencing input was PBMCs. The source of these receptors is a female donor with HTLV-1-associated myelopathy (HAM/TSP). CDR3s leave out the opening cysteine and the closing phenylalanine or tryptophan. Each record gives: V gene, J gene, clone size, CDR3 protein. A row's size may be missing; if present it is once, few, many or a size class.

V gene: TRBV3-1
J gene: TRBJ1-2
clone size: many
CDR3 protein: ASSHAPGGTGGYT

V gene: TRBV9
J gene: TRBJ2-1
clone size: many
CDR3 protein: ASSLLSGTGVINEQF

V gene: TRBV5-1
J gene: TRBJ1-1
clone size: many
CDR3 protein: ASSFYGQESEAF

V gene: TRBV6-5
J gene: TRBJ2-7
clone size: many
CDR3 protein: ASSYSMAAVVYEQY

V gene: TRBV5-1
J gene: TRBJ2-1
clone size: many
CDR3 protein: ASAGTGGVEQF

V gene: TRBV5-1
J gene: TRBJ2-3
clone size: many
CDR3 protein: ASTPWGLATDTQY

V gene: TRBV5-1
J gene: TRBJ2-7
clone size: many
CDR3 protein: ASSLNPGSREQY

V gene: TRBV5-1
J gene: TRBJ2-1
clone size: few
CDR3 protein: ASSFSGTAINNEQF

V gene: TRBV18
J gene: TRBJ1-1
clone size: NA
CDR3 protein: ASSPFLGGTNTEAF

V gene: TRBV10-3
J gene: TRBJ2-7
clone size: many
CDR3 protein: AISEGTFEQY

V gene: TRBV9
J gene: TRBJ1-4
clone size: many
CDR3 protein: ASSVEAGPNEKLF

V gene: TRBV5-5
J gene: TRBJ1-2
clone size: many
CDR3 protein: ASSSVGYYGYT

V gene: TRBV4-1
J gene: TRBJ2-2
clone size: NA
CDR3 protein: ASSQEGGTGELF

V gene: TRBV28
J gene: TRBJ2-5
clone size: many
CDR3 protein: ASSFSQGQETQY

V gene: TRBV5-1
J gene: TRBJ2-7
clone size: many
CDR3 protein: ASSLGQAAYEQY

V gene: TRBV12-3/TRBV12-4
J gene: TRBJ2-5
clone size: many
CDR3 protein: ASSLASSGLYQETQY